The table lists the clone carrying this TCR beta chain with a count of one. Its matching antigen is unknown. The entry originates in a study of shared clonotypes between healthy human individuals. The CDR3 covers 15 residues. CDR1 is MNHNS, CDR2 SASEGT, per germline. V lost 6 bases and J lost 4, with 16 bases in between. Sequencing used immunoSEQ multiplex PCR; TCRdb keeps in-frame clones, though not all of them. The table has about 2.3 million clones, 80% to 95% seen once. Study outcomes and limitations: Sharing across four donors was highest in naive CD4 (around 5%) and lowest in memory CD8 (approximately 0.4%). Non-shared clonotypes had lower generation probabilities than clonotypes shared by all four sorted-subset donors.

This receptor was identified in a man aged 18 to 35 in good health. Some clones in this sample may be carry-over from other donors' samples. This rearrangement joins TRBV6-1 to TRBJ2-1, with D uncertain. Input material: naive CD4+ T cells from PBMCs. Subset: CD45RA+ positively selected. The chain's CDR3 is CASSLLDTGYNEQFF. The CDR3, as DNA: TGTGCCAGCAGCCTCCTAGATACCGGATACAATGAGCAGTTCTTC.